This T cell receptor beta chain was obtained from a study of blood T cell repertoires in COVID-19. Germline CDR1 and CDR2: SNHLY and FYNNEI. The length of the CDR3 is 13 residues. Trimming removed 4 bases at V and 5 bases at J, with 9 bases between. Sequencing was performed with immunoSEQ multiplex PCR; in TCRdb, only in-frame clones are kept and a portion is missing. The profile shows over 150,000 clones, under 85% of them singletons. There are a few counts of this clone. Material: peripheral blood. The sequence was collected from a woman older than 75 with acute or convalescent COVID-19. J is TRBJ2-1 and V is TRBV2; unclear D gene. The CDR3 loop is CASSVLPDNEQFF. The CDR3 DNA reads TGTGCCAGCAGTGTACTCCCTGACAATGAGCAGTTCTTC.